Following are 23 T cell receptor beta chains from one sample sequenced in a study of T cell clones after liver transplantation. This table comes from immunoSEQ multiplex PCR, and its TCRdb copy is limited to in-frame clones, with some not included. The repertoire holds about 45,000 clones, with around 84% as singletons. The starting material was CD4+ T cells from blood, obtained 24 months after liver transplant. Receptors were obtained from a human patient who received a liver transplant. Some T cells may originate from the graft donor.

This chain uses TRBV19 with TRBJ2-1, with no clear D. Trimming left V 6 bases short and J 0 bases short, with 0 bases between. The CDR3 is 11 amino acids. Germline V lookup: CDR1 LNHDA, CDR2 SQIVND (reference sequence). The CDR3 sequence is CASSSYNEQFF. The CDR3 bases are TGTGCCAGTAGCTCCTACAATGAGCAGTTCTTC. Full variable domain (remainder filled in from reference TRBV19 and TRBJ2-1): DGGITQSPKYLFRKEGQNVTLSCEQNLNHDAMYWYRQDPGQGLRLIYYSQIVNDFQKGDIAEGYSVSREKKESFPLTVTSAQKNPTAFYLCASSSYNEQFFGPGTRLTVL.

J is TRBJ1-6 and V is TRBV2; TRBD1 matches 7 bases. The V and J ends lost 6 bases and 5 bases, in that order; junction bases with no gene match: 4. The CDR3 is 14 residues long. CDR1 and CDR2 (germline): SNHLY, FYNNEI. The CDR3 loop is CASRTGTDNSPLHF. For the CDR3, the DNA is TGTGCCAGCAGGACGGGGACAGATAATTCACCCCTCCACTTT.

This clone was counted a few times. This chain connects TRBV6-5 to TRBJ1-1; D possibly corresponds to TRBD1 (5 bases). Germline-derived CDR1 and CDR2 are MNHEY and SVGAGI. V was cut by 4 bases and J by 0 bases, with 12 bases left in between. CDR3 size: 15 residues. The chain's CDR3 is CASSSGNRMNTEAFF. CDR3 DNA: TGTGCCAGCAGTTCAGGGAACAGAATGAACACTGAAGCTTTCTTT.

The chain is built from TRBV10-3 and TRBJ1-1; TRBD1 matches at 9 bases. After removal of 10 bases from V and 4 bases from J, the junction contained 10 bases not matched to a gene. Looked up from germline, CDR1 is ENHRY and CDR2 is SYGVKD. This CDR3 has 14 amino acids. The CDR3 nucleotides read TGTGCCACAGCCACAGGGGGCGCAAGCACTGAAGCTTTCTTT. This sequence encodes CATATGGASTEAFF.

This chain connects TRBV11-3 to TRBJ1-2; 9 bases fit TRBD1. Germline V gene lookup returns CDR1 SGHNT and CDR2 YENEEA. The CDR3 has 13 amino acids. V was pared by 1 base and J by 8 bases, with 2 bases of the junction left unmatched. The CDR3 DNA follows: TGTGCCAGCAGCTTAGGGGACAGGGAAGGCTACACCTTC. It codes for CASSLGDREGYTF.

The gene calls are TRBV4-1 and TRBJ2-1; D unclear. The CDR3 has 14 amino acids. V lost 3 bases to trimming and J lost 6 bases, with 12 bases between them. CDR1 and CDR2 (germline): MGHRA, YSYEKL. The CDR3 here is CASSHEFSTNEQFF. The CDR3 DNA follows: TGCGCCAGCAGCCACGAATTCAGTACCAATGAGCAGTTCTTC.

This clone is a singleton in its sample. The rearrangement links TRBV5-1 to TRBJ1-2; D may be TRBD1 (5 bases). CDR3 length: 16 residues. V shed 0 bases and J shed 8 bases, with 20 bases lying between them. CDR1 is SGHRS, CDR2 YFSETQ, per germline. The DNA of the CDR3 is TGCGCCAGCAGCTTGGAAACTGGGACCGCGGTTCTGGGCTACACCTTC. It translates to CASSLETGTAVLGYTF.

The V gene is TRBV27, the J gene TRBJ1-3; a possible D gene is TRBD1 (5 bases). CDR1 is MNHEY, CDR2 SMNVEV, per germline (reference sequence). The CDR3 runs to 16 residues. Trimming pared 6 bases from V and 0 bases from J, leaving 15 bases between. CDR3 in amino acids: CASRPPGTSSGNTIYF. The CDR3 DNA reads TGTGCCAGCAGACCTCCCGGGACGTCCTCTGGAAACACCATATATTTT.

The J gene is TRBJ2-1, the V gene TRBV9, with TRBD2 matching over 11 bases. With V trimmed by 3 bases and J by 7 bases, 6 bases remained unmatched. Germline CDR1 SGDLS, CDR2 YYNGEE. The CDR3 is 15 residues long. CDR3 coding DNA: TGTGCCAGCAGCGCCGGGACTAGCGGTTCTAATGAGCAGTTCTTC. Its protein is CASSAGTSGSNEQFF.

The chain has TRBV6-5 and TRBJ1-2; TRBD1 might be the D (5 bases). Deletions cut 6 bases from V and 5 bases from J, with 16 bases between. Germline V gene data show CDR1 as MNHEY and CDR2 as SVGAGI. The CDR3 consists of 14 residues. The CDR3 nucleotides read TGTGCCAGCAGGGGGGGAGGGGACTATTATGGCTACACCTTC. It codes for CASRGGGDYYGYTF.

The CDR3 nucleotides read TGCGCCAGCAGCCAAGAGAGGGGCGGTGAGCAGTTCTTC. This translates into CASSQERGGEQFF. V is TRBV4-1 and J is TRBJ2-1, with D possibly called TRBD1 or TRBD2 (5 bases each). The CDR3 is made up of 13 amino acids. Germline V lookup: CDR1 MGHRA, CDR2 YSYEKL. With 0 bases removed from V and 9 bases from J, the gap between germline ends came to 9 bases.

The V and J genes are TRBV6-1 and TRBJ1-2, with D unresolved. V was shortened by 4 bases and J by 0 bases, with 6 bases between the two germline ends. The CDR3 extends over 13 amino acids. The germline V gene has CDR1 MNHNS and CDR2 SASEGT. CDR3 region: CASSVTANYGYTF. CDR3 DNA sequence: TGTGCCAGCAGTGTTACAGCTAACTATGGCTACACCTTC.

V gene TRBV5-1 combines with J gene TRBJ2-4; 9 nucleotides match TRBD1. The V and J ends lost 0 bases and 0 bases, in that order; junction bases with no gene match: 13. The CDR3 is 20 amino acids. In germline, CDR1 is SGHRS, CDR2 YFSETQ. The CDR3, as DNA: TGCGCCAGCAGCTTGGGAGAAGGGACAGGGTCCCTCCTAGCCAAAAACATTCAGTACTTC. Its protein product is CASSLGEGTGSLLAKNIQYF.

This clone was seen more than once but under ten times. The CDR3 spells CASSLRTGGYNEQFF. Here the CDR3 DNA reads TGTGCCAGCAGCTTACGGACAGGTGGATACAATGAGCAGTTCTTC. The chain joins TRBV7-3 to TRBJ2-1; TRBD1 aligns across 7 bases. The CDR3 has 15 amino acids. V was clipped by 2 bases and J by 4 bases; unmatched bases: 5. From germline, CDR1 is SGHTA and CDR2 FQGTGA.

A note on this clone: One end of the junction varies from germline; a read error may be responsible. The same CDR3 can be traced to other DNA sequences in this sample. The rearrangement links TRBV25-1 to TRBJ2-1; D uncertain. The CDR3 is 11 residues long. Per germline, CDR1 MGHDK and CDR2 SYGVNS. The CDR3 region has the DNA TGCGCCAGCAGTGAGTACAATGAGCAGTTCTTC. It is translated as CASSEYNEQFF.

The V gene is TRBV5-5, the J gene TRBJ1-3; D not resolved. The V end lost 5 bases, the J end lost 0 bases, and 12 bases lay between the germline ends. This CDR3 comprises 15 residues. CDR1 SGHKS and CDR2 YYEKEE come from the germline V gene (reference sequence). This CDR3 reads CASRTGINSGNTIYF. For the CDR3, the DNA is TGTGCCAGCAGGACCGGGATCAACTCTGGAAACACCATATATTTT.

Only one count was recorded for this clone. This chain uses TRBV7-3 with TRBJ2-1; D may be TRBD2 (6 bases). The CDR3 consists of 13 residues. V lost 2 bases and J lost 7, with 9 bases in between. Per the germline V gene, CDR1 is SGHTA and CDR2 is FQGTGA. The CDR3 nucleotides read TGTGCCAGCAGCTTATACGGAGGGAATGAGCAGTTCTTC. Translation: CASSLYGGNEQFF.

The chain uses TRBV7-3 and TRBJ2-3; 8 bases line up with TRBD1. Germline CDR1 is SGHTA and CDR2 is FQGTGA. The ends lost 2 bases at V and 3 bases at J; junction bases unmatched: 7. This CDR3 is 16 amino acids long. In nucleotides, the CDR3 is TGTGCCAGCAGCTTACAGGGGGCTAAGAGTACAGATACGCAGTATTTT. Translating it yields CASSLQGAKSTDTQYF. Full variable domain (rest looked up from reference TRBV7-3 and TRBJ2-3): GAGVSQTPSNKVTEKGKYVELRCDPISGHTALYWYRQSLGQGPEFLIYFQGTGAADDSGLPNDRFFAVRPEGSVSTLKIQRTERGDSAVYLCASSLQGAKSTDTQYFGPGTRLTVL.

The chain uses TRBV10-2 and TRBJ2-1; 9 bases are a match to TRBD1. Germline CDR1 reads WSHSY; CDR2 reads SAAADI. V lost 6 bases, J lost 6 bases, and 6 bases stayed unmatched. The CDR3 runs to 14 residues. CDR3 loop: CASRAGTGTNEQFF. CDR3 coding DNA: TGCGCCAGCAGGGCCGGGACAGGGACCAATGAGCAGTTCTTC.

The CDR3 DNA reads TGTGCCAGCAGCTTAGGCCAGGTTAGCTCTGGAAACACCATATATTTT. This gives the protein CASSLGQVSSGNTIYF. The chain joins TRBV7-8 to TRBJ1-3; D is uncertain. The CDR3 is 16 amino acids. Germline-derived CDR1 and CDR2 are SGHVS and FQNEAQ. V was cut by 1 base and J by 0 bases, with 10 bases left in between. The variable domain in full, with the rest retrieved from reference TRBV7-8 and TRBJ1-3, is GAGVSQSPRYKVAKRGQDVALRCDPISGHVSLFWYQQALGQGPEFLTYFQNEAQLDKSGLPSDRFFAERPEGSVSTLKIQRTQQEDSAVYLCASSLGQVSSGNTIYFGEGSWLTVV.

CDR3 DNA: TGTGCCAGCAGCGTAGTAGGGACTAGCTCGGCGGAGACCCAGTACTTC. Translating gives CASSVVGTSSAETQYF. The chain has TRBV9 and TRBJ2-5; the match to TRBD2 covers 9 bases. J was trimmed by 5 bases and V by 0 bases; bases with no gene match: 8. Per the germline V gene, CDR1 is SGDLS and CDR2 is YYNGEE. The length of the CDR3 is 16 residues.

The chain is built from TRBV6-6 and TRBJ2-1; D could derive from TRBD1 or TRBD2 (5 bases each). The CDR3 loop spans 15 amino acids. Germline values: CDR1 MNHNY, CDR2 SVGAGI (reference sequence). Trimming removed 6 bases from V and 2 bases from J, with 14 bases in between. The CDR3 nucleotides are TGTGCCAGCAGCCGAACAAGGGACCCCTACAATGAGCAGTTCTTC. Amino acids: CASSRTRDPYNEQFF.

The V gene is TRBV18, the J gene TRBJ2-1; 11 bases align to TRBD2. V dropped 2 bases and J dropped 2; count of bases not matched to a gene: 2. Germline CDR1 KGHSH, CDR2 LQKENI. The CDR3 has 16 amino acids. The CDR3 nucleotides are TGTGCCAGCTCACCAGTTAGCGGGAGGGCCTACAATGAGCAGTTCTTC. Encoded protein: CASSPVSGRAYNEQFF.